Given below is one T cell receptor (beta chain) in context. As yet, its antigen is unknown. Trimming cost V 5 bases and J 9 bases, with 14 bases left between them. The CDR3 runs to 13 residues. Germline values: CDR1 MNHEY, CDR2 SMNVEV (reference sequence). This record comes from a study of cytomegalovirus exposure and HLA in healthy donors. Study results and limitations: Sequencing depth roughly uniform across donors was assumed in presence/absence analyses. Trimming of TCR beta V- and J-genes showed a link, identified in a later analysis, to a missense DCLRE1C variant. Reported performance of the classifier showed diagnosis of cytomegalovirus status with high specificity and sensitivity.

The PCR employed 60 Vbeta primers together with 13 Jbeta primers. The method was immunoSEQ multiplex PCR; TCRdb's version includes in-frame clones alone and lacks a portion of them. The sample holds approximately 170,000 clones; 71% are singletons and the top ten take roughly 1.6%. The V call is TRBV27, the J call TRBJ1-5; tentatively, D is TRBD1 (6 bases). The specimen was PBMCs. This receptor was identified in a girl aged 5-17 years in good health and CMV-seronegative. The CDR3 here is CASSPSTTGPQHF. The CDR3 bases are TGTGCCAGCAGTCCCTCGACGACAGGGCCCCAGCATTTT.